This record concerns one T cell receptor (beta chain) sequence. The antigen remains undetermined. PCR primers comprised 60 Vbeta and 13 Jbeta primers. Method: immunoSEQ multiplex PCR; TCRdb's copy keeps in-frame clones and lacks some. This sample has 160,000 or so clones; over 70% occur once, and the top ten carry roughly 1.5%. The data are from a study of cytomegalovirus exposure and HLA in healthy donors. Turning to the study itself: Across 350 to 400 genotyped donors, around 82% landed in the Caucasian-associated ancestry cluster. Study outcomes and limitations: Trimming of TCR beta V- and J-genes showed a link, identified in a later analysis, to a missense DCLRE1C variant. Information on immune exposure was restricted to one variable (CMV serostatus). In a later analysis, compared with equally common non-associated chains, HLA-associated beta chains were more expanded.

This CDR3 spans 15 amino acids. From germline, CDR1 is MDHEN and CDR2 SYDVKM. The ends lost 4 bases at V and 2 bases at J; junction bases unmatched: 4. The V gene is TRBV28, the J gene TRBJ2-3; 9 bases line up with TRBD2. The sequence derives from a woman younger than 30 in good health and CMV-seronegative. What was sequenced was PBMCs. The CDR3 protein is CASSSRGGSTDTQYF. The CDR3, as DNA: TGTGCCAGCAGTTCGCGGGGGGGCTCCACAGATACGCAGTATTTT.